This passage covers 13 T cell receptor beta chains from one sample sequenced in a study of radiation and T cells in renal cell carcinoma. Sample time point: baseline pretreatment blood. As to treatment: 15 Gy SBRT to primary tumor, nephrectomy 4 weeks later. The table came from immunoSEQ multiplex PCR; TCRdb's copy has only in-frame clones and leaves some out. In the table there are about 130,000 clones, approximately 78% of which are singletons. Source: blood, taken from a patient whose treatment included radiotherapy and nephrectomy. The receptors stem from a woman aged 55-69 years with renal cell carcinoma.

This clone was counted ten times or more. The gene calls are TRBV10-1 and TRBJ1-4; 7 bases are shared with TRBD1. Looked up from germline, CDR1 is WNHNN and CDR2 is SYGVQD (reference sequence). The CDR3 length is 13 residues. Germline trimming cut 11 bases from V and 1 base from J; bases unmatched to any gene: 4. The CDR3 coding sequence is TGCGCCCGAAGACAGGGAACTAATGAAAAACTGTTTTTT. Its protein is CARRQGTNEKLFF.

The J gene is TRBJ2-7, the V gene TRBV7-2; D not certain. Germline values: CDR1 SGHTA, CDR2 FQGNSA. Trimming removed 1 base from V and 1 base from J, with 8 bases in between. The CDR3 has 14 amino acids. DNA for the CDR3: TGTGCCAGCAGCTTAGGATCGGTTTCCTACGAGCAGTACTTC. Translation: CASSLGSVSYEQYF.

DNA for the CDR3: TGTGCCAGCAGCACGACAGGGGATGGAAACACCATATATTTT. Amino acids: CASSTTGDGNTIYF. The chain has TRBV28 and TRBJ1-3; 8 nucleotides align to TRBD1. The CDR3 runs 14 residues. The V and J ends lost 6 bases and 3 bases, in that order; junction bases with no gene match: 4. Germline CDR1 is MDHEN and CDR2 is SYDVKM.

This sequence joins TRBV4-1 and TRBJ2-3, with TRBD2 identical over 7 bases. The CDR3 has 16 amino acids. J gave up 4 bases and V 2 bases, and 9 bases lay outside the gene matches. Per the germline V gene, CDR1 is MGHRA and CDR2 is YSYEKL. In nucleotides, the CDR3 is TGCGCCAGCAGCCAATCTGCGGGAGTTGCGGCAGATACGCAGTATTTT. It specifies CASSQSAGVAADTQYF.

The J gene is TRBJ1-1, the V gene TRBV7-2; the D is unclear. This CDR3 region has 14 residues. V was shortened by 5 bases and J by 1 base, with 11 bases between the two germline ends. Per the germline V gene, CDR1 is SGHTA and CDR2 is FQGNSA. CDR3 sequence reads: CASSLSEANTEAFF. The CDR3 coding sequence is TGTGCCAGCAGCCTCTCGGAGGCGAACACTGAAGCTTTCTTT.

The chain joins TRBV30 to TRBJ1-1; TRBD1 matches 8 bases. Trimming cost V 7 bases and J 0 bases; bases outside gene matches: 4. The CDR3 length is 13 residues. Looked up from germline, CDR1 is GTSNPN and CDR2 is SVGIG (reference sequence). This chain's CDR3 is CASSDRVNTEAFF. DNA of the CDR3: TGTGCCTCCTCGGACAGGGTGAACACTGAAGCTTTCTTT.

This chain connects TRBV9 to TRBJ2-1, with a weak D call TRBD1 (5 bases). Trimming cost V 5 bases and J 5 bases, with 20 bases left between them. Germline CDR1 is SGDLS and CDR2 is YYNGEE. The CDR3 totals 16 residues. CDR3 protein: CASSDLRQGANNEQFF. CDR3 nucleotides: TGTGCCAGCAGTGACCTGCGGCAGGGTGCAAACAATGAGCAGTTCTTC.

In this sample, this clone turned up once. This chain uses TRBV28 with TRBJ2-7, with D maybe TRBD1 (6 bases). V was pared by 6 bases and J by 0 bases, with 15 bases between. This CDR3 has 15 amino acids. Germline CDR1 MDHEN, CDR2 SYDVKM. This CDR3 reads CASSNDRTLSYEQYF. The CDR3 coding sequence is TGTGCCAGCAGCAACGACAGGACCCTCTCCTACGAGCAGTACTTC.

This clone appeared a single time. The chain joins TRBV9 to TRBJ1-4; TRBD1 is a possible D gene (5 bases). Germline V CDR1 and CDR2: SGDLS, YYNGEE. Trimming took off 0 bases at V and 8 bases at J, with 11 bases between the two ends. The CDR3 sequence is 14 residues long. For the CDR3, the DNA is TGTGCCAGCAGCGTAGGCGGGGGGGGAGAAAAACTGTTTTTT. Encoded protein: CASSVGGGGEKLFF.

In its sample, this clone was seen a few times. V is TRBV5-1 and J is TRBJ2-7; no definite D call. The CDR3 has 13 amino acids. Per the germline V gene, CDR1 is SGHRS and CDR2 is YFSETQ. Trimming left V 0 bases short and J 3 bases short, with 7 bases between. For the CDR3, the DNA is TGCGCCAGCAGCTTGGGGGCGGTCTACGAGCAGTACTTC. This encodes CASSLGAVYEQYF.

CDR3 DNA: TGTGCCAGCCCGAGGAGACACTTCTATGGCTACACCTTC. Translation: CASPRRHFYGYTF. The chain recombines TRBV6-4 with TRBJ1-2; D not resolved. CDR1 is MRHNA and CDR2 is SNTAGT in the germline V gene. Trimming shortened V by 8 bases and J by 4 bases, and 14 bases separated the two germline ends. The CDR3 has 13 amino acids.

The V call is TRBV10-1, the J call TRBJ1-1, with 8 bases lining up with TRBD1. Germline CDR1 reads WNHNN; CDR2 reads SYGVQD (reference sequence). The junction had 10 bases not matched to a gene; V was cut back by 4 bases and J by 6 bases. The CDR3 extends over 15 amino acids. The CDR3 spells CASSGALTGVSEAFF. In DNA form, the CDR3 reads TGCGCCAGCAGTGGGGCATTGACAGGGGTTTCTGAAGCTTTCTTT.

The rearrangement links TRBV10-3 to TRBJ1-1; perhaps TRBD1 as D (6 bases). The CDR3 is made up of 12 amino acids. Germline V gene lookup returns CDR1 ENHRY and CDR2 SYGVKD. V was pared by 4 bases and J by 12 bases, with 15 bases between. This CDR3 reads CAISVDSGTTFF. The CDR3 coding sequence is TGTGCCATCAGTGTCGACTCAGGGACAACTTTCTTT.